The 8 T cell receptor beta chains reported below all come from one sample, sequenced in a study of T cell responses to AZD1222 COVID-19 vaccine. Clones were sequenced by immunoSEQ multiplex PCR, and TCRdb holds only the in-frame ones, with some missing. This table has 95,000 to 150,000 clones, 92% appearing once. Sample: peripheral blood, taken on day 0 of AZD1222 vaccination. The origin of the receptors is an adult in good health.

The V call is TRBV30, the J call TRBJ2-7; perhaps TRBD1 as D (6 bases). V lost 3 bases to trimming and J lost 4 bases, with 10 bases between them. The CDR3 totals 12 residues. CDR1 and CDR2 (germline): GTSNPN, SVGIG (reference sequence). The CDR3 sequence: CAWSPRGYEQYF. The CDR3 DNA sequence: TGTGCCTGGAGCCCCAGGGGTTACGAGCAGTACTTC.

This clone was recorded once. V and J are TRBV19 and TRBJ2-7; D unclear. Germline values: CDR1 LNHDA, CDR2 SQIVND (reference sequence). V was shortened by 4 bases and J by 2 bases, with 12 bases between the two germline ends. The CDR3 covers 14 residues. The CDR3 loop is CASSSTARTYEQYF. DNA for the CDR3: TGTGCCAGTAGTAGTACCGCCAGAACCTACGAGCAGTACTTC.

This clone has a single count. The V call is TRBV6-2 or TRBV6-3, the J call TRBJ2-1, with TRBD2 identical over 10 bases. The germline CDR1 and CDR2 sequences are MNHEY and SVGEGT. With V trimmed by 6 bases and J by 9 bases, 8 bases remained unmatched. CDR3 length: 14 residues. The CDR3 nucleotides are TGTGCCAGCAGCCCTAGCGGGAGCCCCGGTGAGCAGTTCTTC. The encoded protein is CASSPSGSPGEQFF.

This clone has a single count. V is TRBV5-1 and J is TRBJ1-4; D remains unclear. This CDR3 has 14 residues. V was trimmed by 4 bases and J by 6 bases, leaving 13 bases between them. CDR1 is SGHRS and CDR2 is YFSETQ in the germline V gene. CDR3 coding DNA: TGCGCCAGCAGCAAACAAAGGTCAGATGAAAAACTGTTTTTT. Its translation: CASSKQRSDEKLFF. The full variable domain, completed using reference TRBV5-1 and TRBJ1-4, is KAGVTQTPRYLIKTRGQQVTLSCSPISGHRSVSWYQQTPGQGLQFLFEYFSETQRNKGNFPGRFSGRQFSNSRSEMNVSTLELGDSALYLCASSKQRSDEKLFFGSGTQLSVL.

The rearrangement joins TRBV7-9 to TRBJ2-7, with 13 positions matching TRBD2. Per the germline V gene, CDR1 is SEHNR and CDR2 is FQNEAQ (reference sequence). Losses at the gene ends were 3 bases for V and 7 bases for J; bases not matched to a gene: 9. CDR3 length: 16 residues. The DNA of the CDR3 is TGTGCCAGCAGCTTGGAACTAGCGGGGGGGCCGGTAGAGCAGTACTTC. Its translation is CASSLELAGGPVEQYF.

The chain employs TRBV10-2 and TRBJ2-7; 10 bases are a match to TRBD2. This CDR3 spans 15 amino acids. The ends lost 7 bases at V and 6 bases at J; junction bases unmatched: 12. Germline CDR1 and CDR2: WSHSY and SAAADI. CDR3 nucleotide sequence: TGCGCCAGCACCCTCGGAGCTAGCGGGAGAGGCGAGCAGTACTTC. Translation: CASTLGASGRGEQYF.

This clone is a singleton in its sample. This chain connects TRBV7-2 to TRBJ2-1, with 9 bases identical to TRBD2. Trimming at V came to 5 bases and at J to 11 bases, leaving 13 bases not matched to a gene. CDR1 is SGHTA and CDR2 is FQGNSA in the germline V gene. There are 15 residues in the CDR3. CDR3 loop: CASSPDLQRGAKQFF. The CDR3 DNA reads TGTGCCAGCAGCCCAGACCTACAGCGGGGGGCCAAGCAGTTCTTC.

The chain is built from TRBV4-3 and TRBJ1-1, with D possibly being TRBD1 (6 bases). The V end was cut by 4 bases, the J end by 1 base, with 13 bases between. The CDR3 consists of 15 residues. CDR1 is LGHNA and CDR2 is YSLEER in the germline V gene. For the CDR3, the DNA is TGCGCCAGCAGCCGAGGACAGCCAACGAACACTGAAGCTTTCTTT. It translates to CASSRGQPTNTEAFF.